This entry is about one TCR beta chain. Its antigen remains unidentified. It was second doses at about 4 or about 12 weeks that were pooled. These data originate in a study of T cell responses to AZD1222 COVID-19 vaccine. Regarding the study as a whole: Donors were largely white British and mainly female; clonal diversity was possibly underestimated. Increases in Spike-specific TCR breadth and depth were seen after two AZD1222 doses.

Profiled with immunoSEQ multiplex PCR; TCRdb holds only in-frame clones, not every one. The sample shows around 99,000 clones, 92% of them seen only once. The CDR3 sequence is 14 residues long. Germline CDR1 and CDR2: LNHDA and SQIVND (reference sequence). The J segment lost 13 bases and the V segment lost 10 bases, leaving 15 bases of the junction unmatched. The source is an adult who received the AZD1222 COVID-19 vaccine. V usage is TRBV19 and J usage is TRBJ1-6; the match to TRBD1 covers 8 bases. This material consisted of peripheral blood, taken 28 days after the second AZD1222 dose. CDR3 DNA: TGTGCCACTCGGGGGGCAGGGGGCCCTTCCCCCCTCCACTTT. Protein: CATRGAGGPSPLHF.